Below, 32 T cell receptor beta chains from the same sample are listed, as sequenced in a study of neurological immune-mediated disorders. One entry per CDR3 protein results from TCRdb running MiXCR on the 5' RACE reads. The table has tens of thousands of distinct CDR3 sequences, more than 4% seen once. The sample comprised PBMCs. These TCRs come from a man aged 50-60 years with multiple sclerosis.

The V call is TRBV3-1, the J call TRBJ2-2; D uncertain. Germline V gene sequence: CDR1 LGHDT, CDR2 YNNKEL (reference sequence). The CDR3 is 14 residues long. V was trimmed by 2 bases and J by 8 bases, leaving 12 bases between them. The chain's CDR3 is CASSQRIQAGELFF. CDR3 DNA: TGTGCCAGCAGCCAAAGGATCCAGGCGGGGGAGCTGTTTTTT. The full variable domain, rest sourced from reference TRBV3-1 and TRBJ2-2, is DTAVSQTPKYLVTQMGNDKSIKCEQNLGHDTMYWYKQDSKKFLKIMFSYNNKELIINETVPNRFSPKSPDKAHLNLHINSLELGDSAVYFCASSQRIQAGELFFGEGSRLTVL.

This chain uses TRBV28 with TRBJ2-7; D gene unclear. Germline CDR1 is MDHEN and CDR2 is SYDVKM. The V end lost 4 bases, the J end lost 2 bases, and 12 bases lay between the germline ends. The CDR3 extends over 14 amino acids. The CDR3 bases are TGTGCCAGCAGTTCATCGGTCATAACCTACGAGCAGTACTTC. Its protein product is CASSSSVITYEQYF.

This clonotype has at least ten counts. One end of the junction varies from germline; a read error may be responsible. This chain links TRBV28 with TRBJ1-6; D gene unclear. The CDR3 totals 15 residues. Germline-derived CDR1 and CDR2 are MDHEN and SYDVKM. The CDR3 bases are TGTGCCAGCGGCACTCCGGGCAGAAGTAATTCACCCCTCAACTTT. It is translated as CASGTPGRSNSPLNF.

This clonotype was found many times. The chain recombines TRBV7-6 with TRBJ2-5; TRBD2 might be the D (6 bases). Trimming took off 1 base at V and 4 bases at J, with 10 bases between the two ends. Germline V CDR1 and CDR2: SGHVS, FNYEAQ. This CDR3 has 14 residues. The CDR3 coding sequence is TGTGCCAGCAGCTTAGAACTGGAGGGAGAGACCCAGTACTTC. The encoded protein is CASSLELEGETQYF.

This clonotype was detected many times. The rearrangement joins TRBV11-2 to TRBJ1-1; unclear D gene. Germline CDR1 reads SGHAT; CDR2 reads FQNNGV. This CDR3 is 12 amino acids long. V dropped 5 bases and J dropped 1 base, with 5 bases sitting between them. The CDR3 DNA is TGTGCCAGCAGCGTGGGGAACACTGAAGCTTTCTTT. It is translated as CASSVGNTEAFF. Full variable domain (remainder filled in from reference TRBV11-2 and TRBJ1-1): EAGVAQSPRYKIIEKRQSVAFWCNPISGHATLYWYQQILGQGPKLLIQFQNNGVVDDSQLPKDRFSAERLKGVDSTLKIQPAKLEDSAVYLCASSVGNTEAFFGQGTRLTVV.

This clonotype was picked up many times. V gene TRBV5-1 combines with J gene TRBJ1-1; D is possibly TRBD1 (5 bases). This CDR3 has 14 residues. Per the germline V gene, CDR1 is SGHRS and CDR2 is YFSETQ. With 0 bases removed from V and 4 bases from J, the gap between germline ends came to 10 bases. The CDR3 sequence: CASSLGDRSTEAFF. The CDR3 bases are TGCGCCAGCAGCTTGGGGGACCGGAGCACTGAAGCTTTCTTT.

This clonotype came up many times. This rearrangement joins TRBV20-1 to TRBJ2-7; possibly TRBD1 or TRBD2 for D (5 bases each). With 3 bases removed from V and 0 bases from J, the gap between germline ends came to 12 bases. This CDR3 contains 14 residues. Looked up from germline, CDR1 is DFQATT and CDR2 is SNEGSKA (reference sequence). The CDR3 region has the DNA TGCAGTGCTAGGGGGCGGGTGTACTCCTACGAGCAGTACTTC. Translated, it gives CSARGRVYSYEQYF.

This clonotype was seen repeatedly, ten times or more. The CDR3 sequence is CSVEYTDNEQFF. In nucleotides, the CDR3 is TGCAGCGTTGAATACACGGACAATGAGCAGTTCTTC. The V call is TRBV29-1, the J call TRBJ2-1; D gene uncertain. This CDR3 has 12 amino acids. From germline, CDR1 is SQVTM and CDR2 ANQGSEA. Trimming took off 2 bases at V and 5 bases at J, with 7 bases between the two ends.

This clonotype showed up many times. The chain recombines TRBV5-1 with TRBJ1-2; D ambiguous. This CDR3 spans 12 amino acids. Germline V CDR1 and CDR2: SGHRS, YFSETQ. Trimming left V 2 bases short and J 8 bases short, with 10 bases between. As DNA, the CDR3 is TGCGCCAGCAGCTTAACGAGTCGGGGCTACACCTTC. This sequence encodes CASSLTSRGYTF.

Remarks on this clonotype: A much larger clone lies one base from this, so it may be a read error. The chain recombines TRBV7-9 with TRBJ2-7; D may be TRBD1 (6 bases). This CDR3 has 14 residues. The V gene's germline CDR1 is SEHNR and CDR2 FQNEAQ (reference sequence). V dropped 8 bases and J dropped 6 bases, with 20 bases sitting between them. CDR3 sequence (DNA): TGTGCCAGCGGCCCCCTAGACAGGCGGGCCGAGCAGTACTTC. This codes for CASGPLDRRAEQYF.

The chain recombines TRBV4-2 with TRBJ2-7; TRBD1 aligns across 7 bases. V was pared by 4 bases and J by 0 bases, with 6 bases of the junction left unmatched. The length of the CDR3 is 15 residues. Germline V gene data show CDR1 as LGHNA and CDR2 as YNFKEQ. This chain's CDR3 is CASSREQGSSYEQYF. Written as DNA, the CDR3 is TGTGCCAGCAGCCGAGAACAGGGGTCCTCCTACGAGCAGTACTTC.

Many counts were recorded for this clonotype. The rearrangement joins TRBV10-3 to TRBJ2-3; 12 bases agree with TRBD2. The germline V gene has CDR1 ENHRY and CDR2 SYGVKD. The junction had 12 bases not matched to a gene; V was cut back by 10 bases and J by 4 bases. The CDR3 extends over 16 amino acids. CDR3 in DNA: TGTGCCACAACAGAAACTAGCGGGAGGATCGCAGATACGCAGTATTTT. Protein: CATTETSGRIADTQYF.

This clonotype was seen a few times. A read error may explain this, as a much larger clone is one base away. The chain carries TRBV20-1 and TRBJ2-1; possible D gene TRBD2, 5 bases. The ends were cut back, 6 bases at V and 7 bases at J, with 13 bases in the middle. CDR1 and CDR2 from the germline V gene are DFQATT and SNEGSKA (reference sequence). The CDR3 has 12 amino acids. The CDR3 is CSAPEGRNEQFF. The CDR3 nucleotides read TGCAGTGCCCCGGAAGGGAGAAATGAGCAGTTCTTC.

This clonotype was detected only a few times. CDR3 in DNA: TGCGCCAGCAGCTTGGAGGCAGGGTACAACACTGAAGCTTTCTTT. Protein product: CASSLEAGYNTEAFF. The genes are TRBV5-1 and TRBJ1-1; perhaps TRBD1 as D (5 bases). Trimming pared 0 bases from V and 2 bases from J, leaving 11 bases between. CDR1 SGHRS and CDR2 YFSETQ come from the germline V gene. The CDR3 spans 15 residues.

This clonotype was found many times. J is TRBJ2-3 and V is TRBV24-1, with D perhaps TRBD2 (6 bases). The CDR3 is made up of 15 amino acids. Trimming pared 4 bases from V and 1 base from J, leaving 11 bases between. From germline, CDR1 is KGHDR and CDR2 SFDVKD. The CDR3 sequence is CATSERRVGTDTQYF. CDR3 nucleotides: TGTGCCACCAGTGAGCGGAGGGTGGGCACAGATACGCAGTATTTT.

This clonotype was seen a handful of times. The J gene is TRBJ1-1, the V gene TRBV2, with D maybe TRBD1 (5 bases). The CDR3 runs to 10 residues. Trimming pared 7 bases from V and 8 bases from J, leaving 8 bases between. Germline V lookup: CDR1 SNHLY, CDR2 FYNNEI. CDR3 protein: CASKGKEAFF. In DNA form, the CDR3 reads TGTGCCAGCAAGGGGAAAGAAGCTTTCTTT.

This clonotype was counted only a few times. V usage is TRBV28 and J usage is TRBJ2-2; D gene ambiguous. Deletions cut 7 bases from V and 9 bases from J, with 15 bases between. Germline CDR1 MDHEN, CDR2 SYDVKM. The length of the CDR3 is 13 residues. The CDR3 here is CASNTSTSRELFF. CDR3 sequence (DNA): TGTGCCAGCAATACATCTACCAGCCGGGAGCTGTTTTTT.

This clonotype has a count of ten or more. The chain combines TRBV5-1 with TRBJ2-1; 7 bases map to TRBD1. The ends lost 0 bases at V and 4 bases at J; junction bases unmatched: 4. Germline V lookup: CDR1 SGHRS, CDR2 YFSETQ. The CDR3 is 15 amino acids. CDR3 nucleotide sequence: TGCGCCAGCAGCTTGGCCGGGACAGAATACAATGAGCAGTTCTTC. It encodes CASSLAGTEYNEQFF.

The chain links TRBV29-1 to TRBJ1-1, with a weak D call TRBD1 (6 bases). Trimming removed 7 bases from V and 0 bases from J, with 15 bases in between. The CDR3 is 14 amino acids. CDR1 is SQVTM and CDR2 is ANQGSEA in the germline V gene. The CDR3 DNA follows: TGCAGCGAATCAAAACAGGGCATGAACACTGAAGCTTTCTTT. As protein: CSESKQGMNTEAFF.

The sample holds a few counts of this clonotype. The CDR3 coding sequence is TGCAGTGCCCGGACTAGCGGGGGGGCCAATGAGCAGTTCTTC. Translating gives CSARTSGGANEQFF. V gene TRBV20-1 combines with J gene TRBJ2-1; 15 bases line up with TRBD2. This CDR3 has 14 residues. The germline V gene encodes CDR1 DFQATT and CDR2 SNEGSKA (reference sequence). The V gene end was trimmed by 6 bases and the J gene end by 6 bases; junction bases not matched to a gene: 3.

This clonotype appeared many times. The rearrangement joins TRBV20-1 to TRBJ2-7; tentatively, D is TRBD1 or TRBD2 (5 bases each). V lost 6 bases and J 3 bases, leaving 24 bases between the germline ends. CDR3 length: 16 residues. Germline values: CDR1 DFQATT, CDR2 SNEGSKA (reference sequence). In DNA form, the CDR3 reads TGCAGTGCCCCGGGCGTGGAGGCAGGGTTTTACTACGAGCAGTACTTC. Its protein product is CSAPGVEAGFYYEQYF.

This clonotype was seen a handful of times. A read error is possible here, since a much larger clone lies one base away. V is TRBV12-3 or TRBV12-4 and J is TRBJ1-4; D might be TRBD1 (6 bases). The CDR3 runs 13 residues. Between the trimmed V and J ends, which lost 5 bases and 2 bases, there was a span of 6 bases. DNA of the CDR3: TGTGCCAGCAGTCAGGGGACTAATGAAAAACTGTTTTTT. Protein sequence: CASSQGTNEKLFF.

A few counts support this clonotype. This sequence joins TRBV20-1 and TRBJ2-7, with a possible D match to TRBD2 (5 bases). The germline V and J ends were trimmed by 3 bases and 6 bases, with 12 bases remaining between them. CDR1 DFQATT and CDR2 SNEGSKA come from the germline V gene (reference sequence). CDR3 length equals 12 residues. The CDR3: CSASGWESEQYF. The DNA for the CDR3 is TGCAGTGCTAGTGGCTGGGAGAGCGAGCAGTACTTC.

This clonotype has only a few counts. The V and J genes are TRBV20-1 and TRBJ2-7, with D possibly being TRBD1 (5 bases). The CDR3 loop spans 14 amino acids. The V end was cut by 4 bases, the J end by 5 bases, with 18 bases between. The germline gives CDR1 DFQATT, CDR2 SNEGSKA (reference sequence). The CDR3: CSATRSQGNHEQYF. The DNA for the CDR3 is TGCAGTGCTACCCGCAGTCAGGGAAACCACGAGCAGTACTTC.

This chain links TRBV7-6 with TRBJ2-5; the D gene is possibly TRBD2 (6 bases). Looked up from germline, CDR1 is SGHVS and CDR2 is FNYEAQ. This CDR3 has 15 amino acids. The germline V and J ends were trimmed by 4 bases and 2 bases, with 14 bases remaining between them. The CDR3 DNA sequence: TGTGCCAGCAGCTCCTTGACAGCGGGTCAAGAGACCCAGTACTTC. Protein sequence: CASSSLTAGQETQYF.

This clonotype was counted many times. The gene calls are TRBV3-1 and TRBJ2-7; possibly TRBD1 for D (6 bases). Germline-derived CDR1 and CDR2 are LGHDT and YNNKEL (reference sequence). With 1 base removed from V and 6 bases from J, the gap between germline ends came to 13 bases. This CDR3 has 14 residues. In DNA, the CDR3 is TGTGCCAGCAGCCAAGTACAGGGTAGTGGCGAGCAGTACTTC. Translation: CASSQVQGSGEQYF.

This clonotype occurred many times. The chain carries TRBV10-3 and TRBJ2-7; perhaps D is TRBD1 or TRBD2 (5 bases each). Germline assignment: CDR1 ENHRY and CDR2 SYGVKD. The V and J ends lost 0 bases and 0 bases respectively, with 9 bases between them. The CDR3 runs 15 residues. The CDR3 region is CAISESGRSSYEQYF. For the CDR3, the DNA is TGTGCCATCAGTGAGTCGGGACGGAGCTCCTACGAGCAGTACTTC.

The table lists this clonotype with many counts. The chain employs TRBV4-1 and TRBJ2-7; no definite D call. This CDR3 is 15 amino acids long. Deletions cut 0 bases from V and 0 bases from J, with 9 bases between. Germline-derived CDR1 and CDR2 are MGHRA and YSYEKL. Here the CDR3 DNA reads TGCGCCAGCAGCCAAGATCACGGCAGCTCCTACGAGCAGTACTTC. This encodes CASSQDHGSSYEQYF.

This clonotype showed up just a few times. This rearrangement joins TRBV7-9 to TRBJ2-2; perhaps TRBD1 as D (6 bases). The CDR3 runs to 14 residues. Germline assignment: CDR1 SEHNR and CDR2 FQNEAQ (reference sequence). V lost 6 bases, J lost 4 bases, and 12 bases lay in between. CDR3 loop: CASRPQGGTGELFF. In DNA form, the CDR3 reads TGTGCCAGCAGACCACAGGGTGGCACCGGGGAGCTGTTTTTT.

This clonotype was counted ten times or more. The rearrangement joins TRBV15 to TRBJ1-1; 7 bases are shared with TRBD1. CDR3 size: 16 residues. The V gene end was trimmed by 5 bases and the J gene end by 4 bases; junction bases not matched to a gene: 13. The germline V gene has CDR1 LNHNV and CDR2 YYDKDF (reference sequence). CDR3: CATSSTNLDRATEAFF. The CDR3 DNA is TGTGCCACCAGCTCCACAAACCTCGACAGGGCCACTGAAGCTTTCTTT.

This clonotype was counted at least ten times. The genes are TRBV11-2 and TRBJ2-3, with D maybe TRBD2 (6 bases). Trimming stripped 5 bases from V and 1 base from J, with 16 bases between. This CDR3 is built from 16 residues. Looked up from germline, CDR1 is SGHAT and CDR2 is FQNNGV. The CDR3 spells CASSPDYPSGTDTQYF. CDR3 coding DNA: TGTGCCAGCAGCCCGGACTACCCCTCGGGCACAGATACGCAGTATTTT.

This clonotype has just a few counts. An end of the junction does not agree with germline; a read error may underlie this. J is TRBJ1-5 and V is TRBV20-1, with D perhaps matching TRBD1 (6 bases). The V gene's germline CDR1 is DFQATT and CDR2 SNEGSKA (reference sequence). The CDR3 is 12 amino acids. The chain's CDR3 is CSQGKGNQPQNF. CDR3 bases: TGCAGTCAGGGGAAGGGCAATCAGCCCCAGAATTTT.